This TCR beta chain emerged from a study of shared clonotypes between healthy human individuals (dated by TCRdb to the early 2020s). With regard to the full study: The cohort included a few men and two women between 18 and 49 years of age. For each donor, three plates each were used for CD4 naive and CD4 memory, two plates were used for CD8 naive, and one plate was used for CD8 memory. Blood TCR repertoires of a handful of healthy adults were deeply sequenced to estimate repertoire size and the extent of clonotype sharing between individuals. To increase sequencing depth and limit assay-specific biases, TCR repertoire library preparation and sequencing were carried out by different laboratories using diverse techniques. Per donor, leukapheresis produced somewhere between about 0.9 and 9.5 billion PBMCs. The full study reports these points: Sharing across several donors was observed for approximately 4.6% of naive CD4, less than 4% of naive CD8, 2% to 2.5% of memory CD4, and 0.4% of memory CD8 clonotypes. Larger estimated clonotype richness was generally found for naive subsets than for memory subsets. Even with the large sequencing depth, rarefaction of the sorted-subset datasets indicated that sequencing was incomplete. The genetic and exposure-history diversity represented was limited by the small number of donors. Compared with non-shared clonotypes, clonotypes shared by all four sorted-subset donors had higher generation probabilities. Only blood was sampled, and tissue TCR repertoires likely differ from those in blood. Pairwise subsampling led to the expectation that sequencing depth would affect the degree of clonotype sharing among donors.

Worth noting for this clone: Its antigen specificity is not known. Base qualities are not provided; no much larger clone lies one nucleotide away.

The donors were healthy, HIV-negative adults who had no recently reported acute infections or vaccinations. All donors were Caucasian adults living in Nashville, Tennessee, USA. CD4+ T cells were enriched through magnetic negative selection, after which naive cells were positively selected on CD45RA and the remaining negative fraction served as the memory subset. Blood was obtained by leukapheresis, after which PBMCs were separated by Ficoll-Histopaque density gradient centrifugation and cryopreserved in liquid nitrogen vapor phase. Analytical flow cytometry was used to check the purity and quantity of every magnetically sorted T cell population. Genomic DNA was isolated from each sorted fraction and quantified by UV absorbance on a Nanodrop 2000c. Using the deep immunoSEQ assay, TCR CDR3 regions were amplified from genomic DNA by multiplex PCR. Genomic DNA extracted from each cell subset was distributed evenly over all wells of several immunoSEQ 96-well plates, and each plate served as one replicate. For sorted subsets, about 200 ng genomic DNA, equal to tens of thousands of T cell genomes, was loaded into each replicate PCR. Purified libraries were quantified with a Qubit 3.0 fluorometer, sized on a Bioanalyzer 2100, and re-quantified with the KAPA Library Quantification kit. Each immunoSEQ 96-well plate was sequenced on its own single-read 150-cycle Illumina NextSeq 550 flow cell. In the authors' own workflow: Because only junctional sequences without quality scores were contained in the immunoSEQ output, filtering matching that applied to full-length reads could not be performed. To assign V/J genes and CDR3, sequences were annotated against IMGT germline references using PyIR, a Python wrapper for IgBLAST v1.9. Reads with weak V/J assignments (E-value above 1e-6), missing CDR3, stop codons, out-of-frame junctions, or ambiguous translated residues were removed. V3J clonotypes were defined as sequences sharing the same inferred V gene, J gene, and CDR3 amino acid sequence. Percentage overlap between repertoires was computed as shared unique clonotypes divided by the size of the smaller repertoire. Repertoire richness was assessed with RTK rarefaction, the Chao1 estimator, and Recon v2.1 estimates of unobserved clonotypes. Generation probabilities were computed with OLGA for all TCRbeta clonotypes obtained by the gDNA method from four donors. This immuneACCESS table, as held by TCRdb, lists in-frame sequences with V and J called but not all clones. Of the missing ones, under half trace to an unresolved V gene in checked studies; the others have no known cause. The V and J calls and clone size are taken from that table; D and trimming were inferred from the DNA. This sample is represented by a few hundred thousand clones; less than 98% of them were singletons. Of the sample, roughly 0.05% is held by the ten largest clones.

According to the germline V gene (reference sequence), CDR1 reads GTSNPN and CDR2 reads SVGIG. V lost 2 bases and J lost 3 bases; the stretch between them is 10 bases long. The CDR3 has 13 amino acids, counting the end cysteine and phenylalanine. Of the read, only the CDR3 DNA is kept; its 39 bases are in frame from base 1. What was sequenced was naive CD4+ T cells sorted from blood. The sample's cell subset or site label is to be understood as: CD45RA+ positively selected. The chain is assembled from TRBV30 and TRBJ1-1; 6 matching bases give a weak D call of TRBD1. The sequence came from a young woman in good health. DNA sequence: TGTGCCTGGAGTTACGACAGGTACACTGAAGCTTTCTTT. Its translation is CAWSYDRYTEAFF.